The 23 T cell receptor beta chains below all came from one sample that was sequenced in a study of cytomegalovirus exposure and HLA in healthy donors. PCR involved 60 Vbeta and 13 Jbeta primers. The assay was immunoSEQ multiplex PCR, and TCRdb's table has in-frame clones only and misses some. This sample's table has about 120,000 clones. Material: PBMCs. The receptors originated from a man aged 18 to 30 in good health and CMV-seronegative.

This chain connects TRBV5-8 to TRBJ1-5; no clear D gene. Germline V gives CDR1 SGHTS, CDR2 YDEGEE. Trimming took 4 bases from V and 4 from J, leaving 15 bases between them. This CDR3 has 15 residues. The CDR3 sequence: CASSPRLSGNQPQHF. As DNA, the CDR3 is TGTGCCAGCAGCCCGCGACTATCGGGTAATCAGCCCCAGCATTTT. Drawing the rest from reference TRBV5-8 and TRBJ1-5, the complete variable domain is EAGVTQSPTHLIKTRGQQATLRCSPISGHTSVYWYQQALGLGLQFLLWYDEGEERNRGNFPPRFSGRQFPNYSSELNVNALELEDSALYLCASSPRLSGNQPQHFGDGTRLSIL.

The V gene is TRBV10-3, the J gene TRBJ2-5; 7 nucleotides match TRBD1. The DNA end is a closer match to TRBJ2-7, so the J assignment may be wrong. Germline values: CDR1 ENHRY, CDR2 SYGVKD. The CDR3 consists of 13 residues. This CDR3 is CAIRKTGMYEQYF. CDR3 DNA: TGTGCCATCAGGAAGACAGGGATGTACGAGCAGTACTTC.

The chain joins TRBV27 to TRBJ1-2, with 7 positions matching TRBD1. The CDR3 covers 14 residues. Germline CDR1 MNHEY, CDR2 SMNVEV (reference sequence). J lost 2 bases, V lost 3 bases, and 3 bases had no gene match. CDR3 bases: TGTGCCAGCAGTTTGCGACAGGGCAACTATGGCTACACCTTC. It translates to CASSLRQGNYGYTF.

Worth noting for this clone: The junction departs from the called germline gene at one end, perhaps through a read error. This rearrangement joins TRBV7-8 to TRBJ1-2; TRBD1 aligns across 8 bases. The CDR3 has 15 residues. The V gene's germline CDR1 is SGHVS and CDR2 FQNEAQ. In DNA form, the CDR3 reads TGTGCCAGCGGCTTTGGACAGGGAATTAACTATGGCTACACCTTC. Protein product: CASGFGQGINYGYTF.

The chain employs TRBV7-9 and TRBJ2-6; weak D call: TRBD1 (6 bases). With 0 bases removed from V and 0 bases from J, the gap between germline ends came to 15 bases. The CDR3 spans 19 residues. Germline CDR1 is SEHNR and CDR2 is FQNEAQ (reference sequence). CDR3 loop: CASSLARQGLTSGANVLTF. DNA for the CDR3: TGTGCCAGCAGCTTAGCGCGTCAGGGGTTAACCTCTGGGGCCAACGTCCTGACTTTC.

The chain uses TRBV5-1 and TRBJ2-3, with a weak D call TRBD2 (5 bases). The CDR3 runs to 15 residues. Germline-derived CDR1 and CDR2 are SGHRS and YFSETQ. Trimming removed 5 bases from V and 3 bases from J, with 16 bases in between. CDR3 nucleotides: TGCGCCAGCAGTCTGGGTGGCCGGGGAACAGATACGCAGTATTTT. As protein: CASSLGGRGTDTQYF.

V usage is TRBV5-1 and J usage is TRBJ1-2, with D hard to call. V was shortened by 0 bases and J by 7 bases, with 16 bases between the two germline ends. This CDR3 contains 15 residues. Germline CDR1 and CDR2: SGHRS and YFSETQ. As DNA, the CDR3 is TGCGCCAGCAGCTTGGAAGTAGAGGCCAAGACTGGCTACACCTTC. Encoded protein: CASSLEVEAKTGYTF.

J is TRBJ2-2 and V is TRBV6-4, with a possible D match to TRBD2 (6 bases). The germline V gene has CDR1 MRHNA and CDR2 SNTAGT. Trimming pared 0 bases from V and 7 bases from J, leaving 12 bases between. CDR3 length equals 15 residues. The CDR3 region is CASSDSTGENGELFF. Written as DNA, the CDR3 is TGTGCCAGCAGTGACTCAACGGGGGAAAACGGGGAGCTGTTTTTT.

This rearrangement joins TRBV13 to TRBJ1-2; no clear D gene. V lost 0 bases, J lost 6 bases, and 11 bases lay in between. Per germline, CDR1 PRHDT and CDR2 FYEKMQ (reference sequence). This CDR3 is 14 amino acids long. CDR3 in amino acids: CASSLGEISNGYTF. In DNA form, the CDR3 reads TGTGCCAGCAGCTTAGGCGAGATATCTAATGGCTACACCTTC.

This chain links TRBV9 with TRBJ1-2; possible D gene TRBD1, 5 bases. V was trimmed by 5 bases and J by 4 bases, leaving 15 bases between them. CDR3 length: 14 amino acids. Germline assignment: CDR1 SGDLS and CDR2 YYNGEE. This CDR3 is CASRGEASRYGYTF. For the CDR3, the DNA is TGTGCCAGCAGGGGGGAGGCCTCGCGCTATGGCTACACCTTC. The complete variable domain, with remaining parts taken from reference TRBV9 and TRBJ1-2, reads DSGVTQTPKHLITATGQRVTLRCSPRSGDLSVYWYQQSLDQGLQFLIQYYNGEERAKGNILERFSAQQFPDLHSELNLSSLELGDSALYFCASRGEASRYGYTFGSGTRLTVV.

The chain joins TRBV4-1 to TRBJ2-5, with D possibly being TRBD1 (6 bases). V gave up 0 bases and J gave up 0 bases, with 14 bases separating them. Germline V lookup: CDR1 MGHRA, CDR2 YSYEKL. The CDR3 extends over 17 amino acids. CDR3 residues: CASSQDWGTLYQETQYF. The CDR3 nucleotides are TGCGCCAGCAGCCAAGACTGGGGGACACTGTACCAAGAGACCCAGTACTTC.

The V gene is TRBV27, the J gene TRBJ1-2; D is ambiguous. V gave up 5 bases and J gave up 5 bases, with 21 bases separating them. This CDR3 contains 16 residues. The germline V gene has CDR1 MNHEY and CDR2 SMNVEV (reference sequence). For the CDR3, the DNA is TGTGCCAGCAGTCCCAGCGTTGGTTTGAGATCATATGGCTACACCTTC. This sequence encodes CASSPSVGLRSYGYTF.

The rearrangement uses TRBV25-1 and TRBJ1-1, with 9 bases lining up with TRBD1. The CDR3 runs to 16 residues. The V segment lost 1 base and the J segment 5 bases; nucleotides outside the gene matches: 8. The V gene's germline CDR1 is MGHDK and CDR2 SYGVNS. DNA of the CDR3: TGTGCCAGCAGTGAATGGGGGACAGGGTTAGGGACTGAAGCTTTCTTT. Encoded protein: CASSEWGTGLGTEAFF.

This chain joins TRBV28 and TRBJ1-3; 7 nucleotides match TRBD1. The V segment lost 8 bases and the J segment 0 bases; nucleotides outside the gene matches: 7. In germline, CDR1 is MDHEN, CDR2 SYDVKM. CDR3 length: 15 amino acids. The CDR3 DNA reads TGTGCCAGCCGACAGGGCCCCGTCTCTGGAAACACCATATATTTT. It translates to CASRQGPVSGNTIYF.

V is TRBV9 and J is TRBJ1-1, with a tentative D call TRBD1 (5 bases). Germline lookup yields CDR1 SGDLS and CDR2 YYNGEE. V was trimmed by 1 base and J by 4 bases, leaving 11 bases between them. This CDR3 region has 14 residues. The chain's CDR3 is CASSVQGGRTEAFF. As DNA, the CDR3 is TGTGCCAGCAGCGTACAGGGTGGCCGCACTGAAGCTTTCTTT.

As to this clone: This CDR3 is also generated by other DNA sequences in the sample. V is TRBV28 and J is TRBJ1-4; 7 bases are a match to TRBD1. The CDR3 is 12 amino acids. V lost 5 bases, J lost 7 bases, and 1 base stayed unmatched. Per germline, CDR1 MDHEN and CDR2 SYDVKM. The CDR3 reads CASSQGVEKLFF. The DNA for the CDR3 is TGTGCCAGCAGTCAGGGGGTTGAAAAACTGTTTTTT.

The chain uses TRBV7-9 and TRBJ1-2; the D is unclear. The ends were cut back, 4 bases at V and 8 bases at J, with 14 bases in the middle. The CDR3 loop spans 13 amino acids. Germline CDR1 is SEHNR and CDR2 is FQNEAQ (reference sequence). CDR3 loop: CASSSTGYEGYTF. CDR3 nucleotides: TGTGCCAGCAGCTCCACGGGATATGAAGGCTACACCTTC. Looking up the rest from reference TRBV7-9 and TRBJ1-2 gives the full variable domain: DTGVSQNPRHKITKRGQNVTFRCDPISEHNRLYWYRQTLGQGPEFLTYFQNEAQLEKSRLLSDRFSAERPKGSFSTLEIQRTEQGDSAMYLCASSSTGYEGYTFGSGTRLTVV.

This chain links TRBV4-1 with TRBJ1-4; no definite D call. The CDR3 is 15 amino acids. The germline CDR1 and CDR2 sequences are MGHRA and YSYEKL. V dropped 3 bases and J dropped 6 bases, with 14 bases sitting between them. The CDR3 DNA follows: TGCGCCAGCAGCCAGGGATCGCAGAGGGATGAAAAACTGTTTTTT. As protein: CASSQGSQRDEKLFF.

This CDR3 is CASSLTGDYGYTF. The CDR3 nucleotides are TGTGCCAGCAGTCTAACAGGGGACTATGGCTACACCTTC. This rearrangement joins TRBV7-8 to TRBJ1-2, with 7 positions matching TRBD1. After removal of 6 bases from V and 3 bases from J, the junction contained 4 bases not matched to a gene. Germline V gene data show CDR1 as SGHVS and CDR2 as FQNEAQ. The CDR3 has 13 amino acids.

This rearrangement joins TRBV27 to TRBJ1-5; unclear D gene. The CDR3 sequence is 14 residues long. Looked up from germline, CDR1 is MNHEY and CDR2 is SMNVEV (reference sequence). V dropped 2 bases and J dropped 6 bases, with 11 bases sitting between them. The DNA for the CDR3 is TGTGCCAGCAGTTTAGGGCAATCCCGTCAGCCCCAGCATTTT. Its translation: CASSLGQSRQPQHF.

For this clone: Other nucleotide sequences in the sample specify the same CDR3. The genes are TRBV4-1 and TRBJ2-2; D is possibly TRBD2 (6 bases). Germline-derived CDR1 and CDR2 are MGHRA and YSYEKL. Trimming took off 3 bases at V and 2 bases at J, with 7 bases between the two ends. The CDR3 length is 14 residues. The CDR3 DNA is TGCGCCAGCAGCCAGGGACTTAACACCGGGGAGCTGTTTTTT. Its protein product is CASSQGLNTGELFF.

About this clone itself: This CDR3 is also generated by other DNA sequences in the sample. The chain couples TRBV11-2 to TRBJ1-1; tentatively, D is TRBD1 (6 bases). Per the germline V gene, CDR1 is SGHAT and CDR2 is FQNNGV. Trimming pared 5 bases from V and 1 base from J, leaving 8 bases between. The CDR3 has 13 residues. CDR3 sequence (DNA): TGTGCCAGCAGCCTCAGGGGGAACACTGAAGCTTTCTTT. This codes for CASSLRGNTEAFF.

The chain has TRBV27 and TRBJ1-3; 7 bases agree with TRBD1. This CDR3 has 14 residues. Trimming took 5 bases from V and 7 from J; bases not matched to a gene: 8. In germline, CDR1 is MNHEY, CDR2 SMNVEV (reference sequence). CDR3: CASSPGTAYNTIYF. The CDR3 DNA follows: TGTGCCAGCAGTCCTGGGACAGCGTATAACACCATATATTTT.